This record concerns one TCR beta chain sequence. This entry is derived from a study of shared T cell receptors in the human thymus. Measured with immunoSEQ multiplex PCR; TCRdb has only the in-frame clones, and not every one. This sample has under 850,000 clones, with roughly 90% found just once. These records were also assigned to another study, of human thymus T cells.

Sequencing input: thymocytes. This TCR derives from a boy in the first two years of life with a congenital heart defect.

The CDR3 region has the DNA TGTGCCAGCAGCTCGACGCGACTAGCGGGAGACGGGGAGCAGTACTTC. Protein product: CASSSTRLAGDGEQYF. The chain is built from TRBV7-8 and TRBJ2-7; TRBD2 matches 12 bases. After removal of 4 bases from V and 7 bases from J, the junction contained 11 bases not matched to a gene. The CDR3 consists of 16 residues. Germline CDR1 SGHVS, CDR2 FQNEAQ.